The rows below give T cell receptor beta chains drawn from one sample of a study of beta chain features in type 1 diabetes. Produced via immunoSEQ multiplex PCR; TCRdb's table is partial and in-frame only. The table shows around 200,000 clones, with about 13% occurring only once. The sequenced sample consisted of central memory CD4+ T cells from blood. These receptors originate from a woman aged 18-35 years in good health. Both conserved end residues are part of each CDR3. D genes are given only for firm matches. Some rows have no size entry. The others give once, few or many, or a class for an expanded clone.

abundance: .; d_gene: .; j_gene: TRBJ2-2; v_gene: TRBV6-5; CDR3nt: TGTGCCAGCAGGGACACAAACACCGGGGAGCTGTTTTTT; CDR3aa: CASRDTNTGELFF
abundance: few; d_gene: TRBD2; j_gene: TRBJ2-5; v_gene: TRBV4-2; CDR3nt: TGTGCCAGCAGCCTTCTAGCGGGAGGGCCGGAGACCCAGTACTTC; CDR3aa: CASSLLAGGPETQYF
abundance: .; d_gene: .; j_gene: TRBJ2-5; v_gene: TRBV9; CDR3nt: TGTGCCAGCAGCGTAGGGGGGCAGCAAGAGACCCAGTACTTC; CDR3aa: CASSVGGQQETQYF
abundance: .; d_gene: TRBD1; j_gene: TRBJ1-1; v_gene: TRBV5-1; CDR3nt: TGCGCCAGCAGCTCAGGGGGAGTGAACACTGAAGCTTTCTTT; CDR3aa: CASSSGGVNTEAFF
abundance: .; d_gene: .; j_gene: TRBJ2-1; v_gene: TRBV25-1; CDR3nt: TGTGCCAGCAGTGTCACCTCCGGGACTGCCGTAGGTGAGCAGTTCTTC; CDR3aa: CASSVTSGTAVGEQFF
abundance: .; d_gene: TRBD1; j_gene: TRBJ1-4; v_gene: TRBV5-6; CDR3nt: TGTGCCAGCAGCGACCGGGACAGGGGTTTGGTCGGTAATGAAAAACTGTTTTTT; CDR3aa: CASSDRDRGLVGNEKLFF
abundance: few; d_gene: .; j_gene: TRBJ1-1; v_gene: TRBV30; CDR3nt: TGTGCCTGGAGTGACACGGGACTGTTGAACACTGAAGCTTTCTTT; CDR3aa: CAWSDTGLLNTEAFF
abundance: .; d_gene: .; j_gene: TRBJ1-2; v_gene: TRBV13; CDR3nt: TGTGCCAGCAGTGAACAGAACTATGGCTACACCTTC; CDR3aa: CASSEQNYGYTF
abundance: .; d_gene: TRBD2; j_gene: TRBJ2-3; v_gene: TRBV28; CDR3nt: TGTGCCAGCAGTTCCCTGGGGGGGGAAGATACGCAGTATTTT; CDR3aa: CASSSLGGEDTQYF
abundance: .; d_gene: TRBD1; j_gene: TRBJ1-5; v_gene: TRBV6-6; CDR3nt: TGTGCCAGCAGTTTTCCGGGACAGGGCCCCAATCAGCCCCAGCATTTT; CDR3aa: CASSFPGQGPNQPQHF
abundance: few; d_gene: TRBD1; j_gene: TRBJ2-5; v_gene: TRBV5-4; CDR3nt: TGTGCCAGCAGCTCAAGTTCGGGACAGGGAATAGGGACCCAGTACTTC; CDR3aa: CASSSSSGQGIGTQYF
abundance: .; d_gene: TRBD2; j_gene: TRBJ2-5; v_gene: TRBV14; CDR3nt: TGTGCCAGCAGCCAAGTGTCTAGCGGGAGTCGGGAGACCCAGTACTTC; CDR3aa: CASSQVSSGSRETQYF
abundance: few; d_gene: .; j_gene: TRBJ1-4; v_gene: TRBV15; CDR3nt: TGTGCCACCAGCAGAGATTTTGGAGGGAATGAAAAACTGTTTTTT; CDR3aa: CATSRDFGGNEKLFF
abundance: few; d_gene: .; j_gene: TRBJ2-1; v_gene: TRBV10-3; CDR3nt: TGTGCCATCAGTGAATTCTCCCTAGCGGAGCAGTTCTTC; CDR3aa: CAISEFSLAEQFF
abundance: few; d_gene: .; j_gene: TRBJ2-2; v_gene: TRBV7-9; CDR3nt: TGTGCCAGCAGACTGACAGCCCGGGTCACCGGGGAGCTGTTTTTT; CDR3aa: CASRLTARVTGELFF
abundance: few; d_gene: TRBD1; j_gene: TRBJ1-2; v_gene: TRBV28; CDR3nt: TGTGCCAGCCTTTCACAGGGGGCACAGGGCTACACCTTC; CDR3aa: CASLSQGAQGYTF
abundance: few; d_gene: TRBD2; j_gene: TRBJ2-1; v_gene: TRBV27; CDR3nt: TGTGCCAGCAGTTTAAGGCCCGGGACTAGCAGGCGCTGGGATGAGCAGTTCTTC; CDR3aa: CASSLRPGTSRRWDEQFF
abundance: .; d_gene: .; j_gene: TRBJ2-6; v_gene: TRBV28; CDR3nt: TGTGCCAGCAGTTTACTAGCTCCCTCTGGGGCCAACGTCCTGACTTTC; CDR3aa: CASSLLAPSGANVLTF
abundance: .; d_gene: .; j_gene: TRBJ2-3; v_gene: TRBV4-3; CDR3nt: TGCGCCAGCAGCGGCGGACTTAACACAGATACGCAGTATTTT; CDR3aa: CASSGGLNTDTQYF
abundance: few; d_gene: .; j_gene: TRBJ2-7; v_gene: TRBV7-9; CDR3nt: TGTGCCAGCAGCTTAGAACCGGTGAGGTACGAGCAGTACTTC; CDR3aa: CASSLEPVRYEQYF
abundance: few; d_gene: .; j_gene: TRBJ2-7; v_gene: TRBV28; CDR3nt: TGTGCCAGCAGCCCCCTTGGAGTCAACGAGCAGTACTTC; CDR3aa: CASSPLGVNEQYF
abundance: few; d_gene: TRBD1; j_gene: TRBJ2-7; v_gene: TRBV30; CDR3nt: TGTGCCTGGACAGACAGGGTCAGTATCTACGAGCAGTACTTC; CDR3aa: CAWTDRVSIYEQYF
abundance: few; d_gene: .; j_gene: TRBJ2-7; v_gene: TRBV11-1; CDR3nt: TGTGCCAGCCGGCTGGTGGAGGAGTCCTACGAGCAGTACTTC; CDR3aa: CASRLVEESYEQYF
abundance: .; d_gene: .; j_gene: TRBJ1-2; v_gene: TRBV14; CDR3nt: TGTGCCAGCAGCCAGTGGGGAGAAATGAACTATGGCTACACCTTC; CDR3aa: CASSQWGEMNYGYTF
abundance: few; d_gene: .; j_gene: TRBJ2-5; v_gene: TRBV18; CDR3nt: TGTGCCAGCTCACCACAGATCCCCCGGGAGAGGCAAGAGACCCAGTACTTC; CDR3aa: CASSPQIPRERQETQYF
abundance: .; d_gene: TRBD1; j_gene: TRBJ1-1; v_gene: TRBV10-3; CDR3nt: TGTGCCATCAGGGGGGGGACCGGGACAGGAGAAGCTTTCTTT; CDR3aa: CAIRGGTGTGEAFF
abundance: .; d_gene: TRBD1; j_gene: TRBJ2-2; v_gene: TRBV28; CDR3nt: TGTGCCAGCAGTTTAGGGACAGCGAACACCGGGGAGCTGTTTTTT; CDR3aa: CASSLGTANTGELFF
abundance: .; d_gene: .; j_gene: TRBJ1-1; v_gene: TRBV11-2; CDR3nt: TGTGCCAGCAGCAGCGGGACCGGCGGTAACACTGAAGCTTTCTTT; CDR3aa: CASSSGTGGNTEAFF
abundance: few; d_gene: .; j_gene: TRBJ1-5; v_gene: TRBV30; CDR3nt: TGTGCCTGGAGTTACTCCATTGGCGGGTCCAATCAGCCCCAGCATTTT; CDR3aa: CAWSYSIGGSNQPQHF
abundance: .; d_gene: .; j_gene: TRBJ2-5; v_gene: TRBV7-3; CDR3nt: TGTGCCAGCAGCTTCGGACTTGGAGAGACCCAGTACTTC; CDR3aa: CASSFGLGETQYF
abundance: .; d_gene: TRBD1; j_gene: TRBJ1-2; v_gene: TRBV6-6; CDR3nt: TGTGCCAGCACCCTTGGGACAGGGTGGGGCTACACCTTC; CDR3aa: CASTLGTGWGYTF
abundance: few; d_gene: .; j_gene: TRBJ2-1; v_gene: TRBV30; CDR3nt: TGTGCCTGGAGTGCCCTAAGCTCCTACAATGAGCAGTTCTTC; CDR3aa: CAWSALSSYNEQFF
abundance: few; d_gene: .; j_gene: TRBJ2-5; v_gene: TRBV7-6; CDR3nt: TGTGCCAGCAGCTTATTCTCGGGAGTAGAGACCCAGTACTTC; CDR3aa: CASSLFSGVETQYF